This T cell receptor beta chain was identified in a study of blood T cell repertoires in COVID-19. Study-level information: Sites across the United States, Italy and Spain contributed samples from acute and convalescent COVID-19. Sources were T cells, B-cell-depleted T cells, or PBMCs; the material itself was cDNA or gDNA.

The study recruited people aged roughly 18 to 89 years across approximately 24 US areas. The study recruited exposed participants who had met a COVID-19 case within 2 weeks before entry. V dropped 0 bases and J dropped 9 bases, with 13 bases sitting between them. The CDR3 has 14 amino acids. Germline CDR1 is SGHDT and CDR2 is YYEEEE. Sequenced by immunoSEQ multiplex PCR; TCRdb stores in-frame clones only, minus some. Altogether 200,000 to 300,000 clones are present, 83% being singletons, with the ten largest covering 3.5% to 4%. Only a few counts were recorded for this clone. The genes are TRBV5-6 and TRBJ1-3; D is perhaps TRBD1 (5 bases). The origin of this receptor is a woman between 40 and 50 years old who had been exposed to COVID-19. Input material: PBMCs or T cells enriched from blood (not recorded which). CDR3 protein: CASSLVNPGVTIYF. CDR3 nucleotides: TGTGCCAGCAGCTTGGTTAATCCGGGGGTCACCATATATTTT.